Below, 6 T cell receptor beta chains from the same sample are listed, as sequenced in a study of cytomegalovirus exposure and HLA in healthy donors. PCR involved 60 Vbeta and 13 Jbeta primers. Assay used: immunoSEQ multiplex PCR; TCRdb lists only in-frame clones, some missing. The repertoire consists of 150,000 to 200,000 clones, with approximately 78% occurring once and the leading ten covering roughly 13%. Sequences were obtained from PBMCs. Every receptor here comes from a woman between 50 and 59 years old in good health and CMV-seropositive.

The rearrangement joins TRBV5-6 to TRBJ1-3; maybe TRBD1 (5 bases). Germline V gives CDR1 SGHDT, CDR2 YYEEEE. The CDR3 is 15 amino acids. Trimming cost V 1 base and J 0 bases, with 8 bases left between them. The DNA for the CDR3 is TGTGCCAGCAGCTTGAGCACAGGCTCTGGAAACACCATATATTTT. It is translated as CASSLSTGSGNTIYF.

The gene calls are TRBV7-9 and TRBJ2-3; 13 bases agree with TRBD2. CDR3 length equals 16 residues. V trimming: 5 bases; J trimming: 1 base; junction bases outside the gene matches: 3. CDR1 is SEHNR and CDR2 is FQNEAQ in the germline V gene (reference sequence). DNA for the CDR3: TGTGCCAGCAGCGTTGGGACTAGCGGGGGCACAGATACGCAGTATTTT. It encodes CASSVGTSGGTDTQYF.

The V call is TRBV5-1, the J call TRBJ2-1; TRBD2 might be the D (7 bases). This CDR3 comprises 13 residues. Germline V gene data show CDR1 as SGHRS and CDR2 as YFSETQ. V was cut by 6 bases and J by 9 bases, with 16 bases left in between. The CDR3 nucleotides read TGCGCCAGCAACGAGAGGGGGGGCTTTGAGCAGTTCTTC. It specifies CASNERGGFEQFF.

This clone has a handful of counts. The chain carries TRBV4-2 and TRBJ1-4; 10 positions match TRBD1. The CDR3 has 14 amino acids. Trimming cost V 4 bases and J 12 bases; bases outside gene matches: 8. Germline V gene sequence: CDR1 LGHNA, CDR2 YNFKEQ. This CDR3 reads CASSLDRGVVELFF. DNA of the CDR3: TGTGCCAGCAGCCTGGACAGGGGGGTGGTGGAACTGTTTTTT.

This chain links TRBV2 with TRBJ1-1; no clear D. The CDR3 extends over 14 amino acids. CDR1 SNHLY and CDR2 FYNNEI come from the germline V gene. Trimming pared 4 bases from V and 1 base from J, leaving 10 bases between. The CDR3 DNA sequence: TGTGCCAGCAGTGGAGTAATATCGAACACTGAAGCTTTCTTT. It specifies CASSGVISNTEAFF.

This rearrangement joins TRBV12-5 to TRBJ2-5; D is perhaps TRBD1 (7 bases). The V and J ends lost 7 bases and 4 bases respectively, with 13 bases between them. The CDR3 extends over 13 amino acids. Germline V gene lookup returns CDR1 LGHNT and CDR2 FRNRAP. CDR3 loop: CASVSGGGETQYF. CDR3 in DNA: TGTGCTAGTGTTTCAGGGGGAGGAGAGACCCAGTACTTC. The full variable domain, completed using reference TRBV12-5 and TRBJ2-5, is DARVTQTPRHKVTEMGQEVTMRCQPILGHNTVFWYRQTMMQGLELLAYFRNRAPLDDSGMPKDRFSAEMPDATLATLKIQPSEPRDSAVYFCASVSGGGETQYFGPGTRLLVL.